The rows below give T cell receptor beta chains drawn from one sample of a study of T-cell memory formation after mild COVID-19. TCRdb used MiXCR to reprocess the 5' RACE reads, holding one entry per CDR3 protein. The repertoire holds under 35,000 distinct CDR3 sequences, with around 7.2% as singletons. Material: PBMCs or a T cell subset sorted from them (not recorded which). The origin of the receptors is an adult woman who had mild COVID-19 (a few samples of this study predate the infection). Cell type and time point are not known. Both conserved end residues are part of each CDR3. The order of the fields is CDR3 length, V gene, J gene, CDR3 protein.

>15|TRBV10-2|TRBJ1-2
CASSADRGRGYGYTF
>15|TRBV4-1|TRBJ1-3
CASSRQGPSGNTIYF
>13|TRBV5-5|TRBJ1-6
CASSSRQGSPLHF
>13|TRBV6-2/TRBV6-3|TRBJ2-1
CASNPPGTAEQFF
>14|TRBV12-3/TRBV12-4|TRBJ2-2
CASRAGVDTGELFF
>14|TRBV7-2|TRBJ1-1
CASSFKARDTEAFF
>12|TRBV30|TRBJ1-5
CAWSRTAQPQHF
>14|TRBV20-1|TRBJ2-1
CSASGQSDHNEQFF
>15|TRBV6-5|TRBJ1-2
CASSYSFWQNYGYTF
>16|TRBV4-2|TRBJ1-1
CASSQEEGALNTEAFF
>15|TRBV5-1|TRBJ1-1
CASSLERGTAPEAFF
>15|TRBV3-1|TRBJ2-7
CASSPRLVLYYEQYF
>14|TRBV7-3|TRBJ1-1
CATSGWATNTEAFF
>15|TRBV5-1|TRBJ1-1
CASSLTQGDGGKAFF
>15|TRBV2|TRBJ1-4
CASSAPRDDNEKLFF